This T cell receptor beta chain came from a study of control samples from healthy donors and cancer patients. TCRdb's copy holds only in-frame clones and misses some; the assay was immunoSEQ multiplex PCR. The sample yields about 110,000 clones, approximately 90% seen once. This clonotype was obtained from a woman aged 45-65 years in good health. Specimen: blood.

CDR3 in amino acids: CASSLSSLTEAFF. In DNA, the CDR3 is TGTGCCAGCAGCCTCAGCTCTTTGACTGAAGCTTTCTTT. This sequence joins TRBV11-3 and TRBJ1-1; D not certain. The CDR3 length is 13 residues. Per the germline V gene, CDR1 is SGHNT and CDR2 is YENEEA. The V end was cut by 5 bases, the J end by 5 bases, with 12 bases between.